This is a list of T cell receptor beta chains from one sample in a study of cytomegalovirus exposure and HLA in healthy donors. Some clones are missing from TCRdb's copy, which holds only in-frame ones; the method was immunoSEQ multiplex PCR. The sample records about 160,000 clones, about 88% being singletons. What was sequenced was PBMCs. The receptors here all came from a man between 18 and 35 years old in good health and CMV-seropositive. Both conserved end residues are part of each CDR3. Fields, in order: V gene, D gene, clone size, J gene, CDR3 DNA, CDR3 protein. A D gene is named only where the DNA matches it firmly. A row's size may be missing; if present it is once, few, many or a size class.

V: TRBV11-2; D: -; size: -; J: TRBJ1-1; DNA: TGTGCCAGCAGCTCCCAACAGGGGAACACTGAAGCTTTCTTT; CDR3: CASSSQQGNTEAFF
V: TRBV9; D: -; size: -; J: TRBJ2-7; DNA: TGTGCCAGCAACCCCGGGGACATCTACGAGCAGTACTTC; CDR3: CASNPGDIYEQYF
V: TRBV6-1; D: TRBD2; size: -; J: TRBJ2-3; DNA: TGTGCCAGCAGCGAAACTAGCGGGGGTGGTCGAGATACGCAGTATTTT; CDR3: CASSETSGGGRDTQYF
V: TRBV4-2; D: -; size: -; J: TRBJ1-6; DNA: TGTGCCAGCAGCCAAGTGTTGTCGGATTCACCCCTCCACTTT; CDR3: CASSQVLSDSPLHF
V: TRBV4-3; D: -; size: once; J: TRBJ1-1; DNA: TGCGCCAGCAGCGCCGGAACAGGGCTGAGAACTGAAGCTTTCTTT; CDR3: CASSAGTGLRTEAFF
V: TRBV4-3; D: TRBD1; size: -; J: TRBJ1-1; DNA: TGCGCCAGCAGCCAGGGCACAGGGGGCCTGGGAACTGAAGCTTTCTTT; CDR3: CASSQGTGGLGTEAFF
V: TRBV6-1; D: -; size: -; J: TRBJ2-3; DNA: TGTGCCAGCAGTGCCAGTTACGCAGATACGCAGTATTTT; CDR3: CASSASYADTQYF
V: TRBV5-4; D: TRBD2; size: -; J: TRBJ2-7; DNA: TGTGCCAGCAGCTTGGATGGCGGGGGAACCTACGAGCAGTACTTC; CDR3: CASSLDGGGTYEQYF
V: TRBV6-1; D: -; size: once; J: TRBJ1-4; DNA: TGTGCCAGCTCGGAAGTCTCAGGTGAAAAACTGTTTTTT; CDR3: CASSEVSGEKLFF
V: TRBV6-1; D: -; size: -; J: TRBJ2-7; DNA: TGTGCCAGCAGTGAAGGGAGGACCTACGAGCAGTACTTC; CDR3: CASSEGRTYEQYF
V: TRBV29-1; D: TRBD1; size: -; J: TRBJ2-1; DNA: TGCAGCCTGACAGGGGGCCACTACAATGAGCAGTTCTTC; CDR3: CSLTGGHYNEQFF
V: TRBV6-5; D: TRBD1; size: -; J: TRBJ1-6; DNA: TGTGCCAGCAGTCAGGACAGGTCTAGATCACCCCTCCACTTT; CDR3: CASSQDRSRSPLHF
V: TRBV6-1; D: TRBD1; size: -; J: TRBJ1-1; DNA: TGTGCCAGCAGCGGACAGGGATTCACTGAAGCTTTCTTT; CDR3: CASSGQGFTEAFF
V: TRBV5-1; D: -; size: -; J: TRBJ2-2; DNA: TGCGCCAGCAGCTTCGGAGGTTGGGGCACCGGGGAGCTGTTTTTT; CDR3: CASSFGGWGTGELFF
V: TRBV2; D: TRBD2; size: -; J: TRBJ2-1; DNA: TGTGCCAGCAGTCCCCGGACTAGCGACAATGAGCAGTTCTTC; CDR3: CASSPRTSDNEQFF
V: TRBV29-1; D: TRBD1; size: -; J: TRBJ1-2; DNA: TGCAGCACACCGGGACAGGAGAACTATGGCTACACCTTC; CDR3: CSTPGQENYGYTF
V: TRBV7-8; D: -; size: -; J: TRBJ1-2; DNA: TGTGCCAGCAGCTTAGCGCGGCCAGACTATGGCTACACCTTC; CDR3: CASSLARPDYGYTF
V: TRBV7-9; D: TRBD1; size: -; J: TRBJ1-1; DNA: TGTGCCAGCAGCTTTGGGACAGGGGGCGGGACTGAAGCTTTCTTT; CDR3: CASSFGTGGGTEAFF
V: TRBV13; D: -; size: -; J: TRBJ1-1; DNA: TGTGCCAGCAGCCCAAGACCTGGGCGGGACGGGTCCTTCACTTTCCTGAACACTGAAGCTTTCTTT; CDR3: CASSPRPGRDGSFTFLNTEAFF
V: TRBV9; D: TRBD1; size: -; J: TRBJ2-1; DNA: TGTGCCAGCAGCCTAAGTCCCGGGACAGGGGCCGGTGAGCAGTTCTTC; CDR3: CASSLSPGTGAGEQFF
V: TRBV6-6; D: -; size: once; J: TRBJ2-3; DNA: TGTGCCAGCAGTTTGACGGGTGCTAGCACAGATACGCAGTATTTT; CDR3: CASSLTGASTDTQYF
V: TRBV5-1; D: -; size: -; J: TRBJ2-1; DNA: TGCGCCAGCAGCTTGGATAGTAGCTCCTACAATGAGCAGTTCTTC; CDR3: CASSLDSSSYNEQFF
V: TRBV5-6; D: TRBD1; size: once; J: TRBJ1-6; DNA: TGTGCCAGCAGCCGCTACGGGACAGATAATTCACCCCTCCACTTT; CDR3: CASSRYGTDNSPLHF
V: TRBV6-1; D: TRBD1; size: -; J: TRBJ2-7; DNA: TGTGCCAGCAGTGAAGCCGGGACAGGGTCGCGGGAGCAGTACTTC; CDR3: CASSEAGTGSREQYF
V: TRBV6-1; D: -; size: -; J: TRBJ1-1; DNA: TGTGCCATCCGAGGACAGATGAACACTGAAGCTTTCTTT; CDR3: CAIRGQMNTEAFF
V: TRBV4-1; D: -; size: -; J: TRBJ2-4; DNA: TGCGCCAGCAGCCACCCGGACAGAAAAAACATTCAGTACTTC; CDR3: CASSHPDRKNIQYF
V: TRBV5-1; D: TRBD1; size: -; J: TRBJ1-1; DNA: TGCGCCAGCGCCGACAGGGGTGAAGCTTTCTTT; CDR3: CASADRGEAFF
V: TRBV9; D: TRBD2; size: -; J: TRBJ2-6; DNA: TGTGCCAGCAGCACCCGACTAGCGGGACTCTCTGGGGCCAACGTCCTGACTTTC; CDR3: CASSTRLAGLSGANVLTF
V: TRBV19; D: -; size: -; J: TRBJ1-5; DNA: TGTGCCAGTAGTCCACAGGTCCCCAGGGAGGGCAATCAGCCCCAGCATTTT; CDR3: CASSPQVPREGNQPQHF
V: TRBV7-2; D: -; size: -; J: TRBJ1-1; DNA: TGTGCCACCCGTGGGGGGGCATTCAGCACTGAAGCTTTCTTT; CDR3: CATRGGAFSTEAFF